These 5 T cell receptor beta chains were all obtained from the same sample, sequenced in a study of OX40 agonist ivuxolimab in advanced cancers. Profiling relied on immunoSEQ multiplex PCR, and the TCRdb table lists in-frame clones only, not all of them. The table records 70,000 to 100,000 clones, less than 90% of them present only once. The sequencing used CD4+ or CD8+ T cells sorted from blood, collected in a trial of the OX40 agonist ivuxolimab. These receptors all stem from an adult with an advanced solid tumor such as melanoma, head and neck, liver or kidney cancer.

This clone was found once. The chain joins TRBV5-4 to TRBJ1-4; TRBD1 is a possible D gene (6 bases). The ends were cut back, 4 bases at V and 0 bases at J, with 13 bases in the middle. Germline V CDR1 and CDR2: SGHNT, YYREEE (reference sequence). CDR3 length equals 16 residues. The CDR3 region is CASSTGQTPTNEKLFF. CDR3 DNA sequence: TGTGCCAGCAGCACAGGACAGACACCAACTAATGAAAAACTGTTTTTT.

This clone showed up just a few times. The rearrangement joins TRBV6-5 to TRBJ1-1; no reliable D call. The CDR3 extends over 14 amino acids. Trimming cost V 2 bases and J 6 bases, with 13 bases left between them. Germline V gives CDR1 MNHEY, CDR2 SVGAGI. CDR3 coding DNA: TGTGCCAGCAGTTACGGCCCTCCAAACCCTGAAGCTTTCTTT. Its protein is CASSYGPPNPEAFF.

CDR3 sequence (DNA): TGTGCCTGGACCATAGGACACGAGGTCACCTATGGCTACACCTTC. Translated, it gives CAWTIGHEVTYGYTF. The V call is TRBV30, the J call TRBJ1-2; D possibly corresponds to TRBD1 (5 bases). CDR3 length equals 15 residues. V was pared by 4 bases and J by 4 bases, with 19 bases between. CDR1 GTSNPN and CDR2 SVGIG come from the germline V gene (reference sequence).

The chain joins TRBV5-1 to TRBJ2-5; 9 bases map to TRBD1. The length of the CDR3 is 15 residues. Unmatched junction bases numbered 11, after V lost 6 bases and J lost 5 bases. Germline CDR1 SGHRS, CDR2 YFSETQ. The chain's CDR3 is CASNRMGQGGETQYF. DNA for the CDR3: TGCGCCAGCAACCGAATGGGACAGGGAGGCGAGACCCAGTACTTC.

This chain connects TRBV5-1 to TRBJ2-5, with 12 bases identical to TRBD2. V dropped 9 bases and J dropped 2; count of bases not matched to a gene: 8. The germline V gene encodes CDR1 SGHRS and CDR2 YFSETQ. CDR3 length: 15 residues. DNA for the CDR3: TGCGCCACACATCGGACTAGCGGGGTTCAAGAGACCCAGTACTTC. Amino acids: CATHRTSGVQETQYF.